This TCR beta chain appears in the sequencing data of a study of CD8+CD57+ T cells in acquired aplastic anemia. Study in general: Isolated CD4+ and CD8+ cells, once sorted, yielded DNA averaging roughly 3 ug. Sequencing produced an average of about 11 million reads per healthy donor for CD4+ cells. Findings of the study overall: Between the patient and control groups, CD8+ Simpson's diversity did not differ significantly. Fewer than 30 CD8+ CDR3 sequences were shared between patients and controls.

Using genomic DNA as the template, TCR beta VDJ and CDR3 profiling was carried out. In TCRdb, the reads were re-called with MiXCR into one record per CDR3 protein. The sample contains over 200,000 distinct CDR3 sequences, under 65% of which appear only once. Regarding this clonotype: Its matching antigen is unknown.

The CDR3 sequence is 16 residues long. Per germline, CDR1 SGDLS and CDR2 YYNGEE. J gave up 7 bases and V 5 bases, and 14 bases lay outside the gene matches. The sequence was collected from a human donor in good health. The sample comprised sorted CD4+, CD8+, or CD8+CD57+ T cells (not recorded which) from PBMCs. The rearrangement uses TRBV9 and TRBJ2-1; TRBD2 matches 8 bases. CDR3 sequence: CASSVVISGSMNEQFF. The CDR3 region has the DNA TGTGCCAGCAGTGTCGTTATAAGCGGGAGTATGAATGAGCAGTTCTTC.